The 6 T cell receptor beta chains below were found in one sample sequenced in a study of beta chain features in type 1 diabetes. Overall study results and limits: Shorter TCRB CDR3s, moderately but significantly so, were found in Type 1 diabetes patients in all four CD4+ subsets.

What was sequenced were expressed TCRB transcripts, since all of the isolated RNA had been reverse transcribed. Assay: immunoSEQ multiplex PCR; the TCRdb copy retains only in-frame clones and omits some. The repertoire has about 23,000 clones, roughly 69% of them found once; the top ten carry 4.2%. These receptors have no known antigen. The sequencing sample was made of Tregs from blood. These receptors were taken from a young man with type 1 diabetes.

V usage is TRBV28 and J usage is TRBJ2-1; D ambiguous. The germline CDR1 and CDR2 sequences are MDHEN and SYDVKM. V lost 6 bases and J 8 bases, leaving 11 bases between the germline ends. The CDR3 is 12 residues long. CDR3 amino acids: CASRPGGYEQFF. In DNA, the CDR3 is TGTGCCAGCAGACCGGGTGGTTATGAGCAGTTCTTC.

This chain joins TRBV29-1 and TRBJ2-5; a possible D gene is TRBD1 (6 bases). This CDR3 has 12 amino acids. Deletions cut 4 bases from V and 5 bases from J, with 11 bases between. Germline CDR1 SQVTM, CDR2 ANQGSEA. In DNA form, the CDR3 reads TGCAGCGTTGCAGGGGCTGGGGAGACCCAGTACTTC. This gives the protein CSVAGAGETQYF. The complete variable domain, with remaining parts taken from reference TRBV29-1 and TRBJ2-5, reads SAVISQKPSRDICQRGTSLTIQCQVDSQVTMMFWYRQQPGQSLTLIATANQGSEATYESGFVIDKFPISRPNLTFSTLTVSNMSPEDSSIYLCSVAGAGETQYFGPGTRLLVL.

The V call is TRBV5-1, the J call TRBJ2-1; 10 positions match TRBD1. This CDR3 spans 19 amino acids. J gave up 2 bases and V 4 bases, and 15 bases lay outside the gene matches. Germline CDR1 reads SGHRS; CDR2 reads YFSETQ. This chain's CDR3 is CASSTPGQGTVKAYNEQFF. The CDR3 region has the DNA TGCGCCAGCAGCACCCCGGGACAGGGGACCGTTAAGGCCTACAATGAGCAGTTCTTC.

V usage is TRBV15 and J usage is TRBJ2-1, with 7 bases matching TRBD1. The germline V gene has CDR1 LNHNV and CDR2 YYDKDF (reference sequence). The V segment lost 11 bases and the J segment 5 bases; nucleotides outside the gene matches: 12. The CDR3 is 14 residues long. The CDR3 region has the DNA TGTGCCCCGCAACCGGGACAGCATAACAATGAGCAGTTCTTC. It is translated as CAPQPGQHNNEQFF.

This clone was observed a few times. The chain links TRBV7-9 to TRBJ1-6; tentative D call: TRBD1 (5 bases). The germline V gene encodes CDR1 SEHNR and CDR2 FQNEAQ (reference sequence). V was trimmed by 2 bases and J by 6 bases, leaving 5 bases between them. This CDR3 is built from 13 residues. The chain's CDR3 is CASSLQGNSPLHF. CDR3 bases: TGTGCCAGCAGCTTACAGGGTAATTCACCCCTCCACTTT.

V is TRBV30 and J is TRBJ2-1, with a possible D match to TRBD2 (5 bases). The CDR3 is made up of 12 amino acids. V dropped 0 bases and J dropped 9 bases, with 9 bases sitting between them. CDR1 GTSNPN and CDR2 SVGIG come from the germline V gene (reference sequence). In DNA form, the CDR3 reads TGTGCCTGGAGTGTACTAGACGGTGAGCAGTTCTTC. It is translated as CAWSVLDGEQFF.